This T cell receptor (beta chain) emerged from a study of patients and donors after allogeneic stem cell transplantation. This clonotype was counted between two and nine times. TCRdb reprocessed the RT-PCR reads via MiXCR and lists one record per CDR3 protein. Of 920,000 or so distinct CDR3 sequences listed, about a sixth were seen once; the top ten hold about 6%. This clonotype was sampled from a human donor who was either an allogeneic HSCT recipient or a stem cell or donor lymphocyte infusion donor (not recorded which). It is not recorded whose cells these are; they may come from a transplant donor. The sample was blood, either unsorted or a sorted T cell fraction (not recorded which).

The CDR3 region has the DNA TGTGCCAGCAGAGTGTGGCTTCCCATGTACAATGAGCAGTTCTTC. Protein sequence: CASRVWLPMYNEQFF. V is TRBV5-5 and J is TRBJ2-1; the D is unclear. Per the germline V gene, CDR1 is SGHKS and CDR2 is YYEKEE (reference sequence). V gave up 5 bases and J gave up 4 bases, with 16 bases separating them. The CDR3 sequence is 15 residues long. Full variable domain (outside the CDR3, taken from reference TRBV5-5 and TRBJ2-1): DAGVTQSPTHLIKTRGQQVTLRCSPISGHKSVSWYQQVLGQGPQFIFQYYEKEERGRGNFPDRFSARQFPNYSSELNVNALLLGDSALYLCASRVWLPMYNEQFFGPGTRLTVL.